This TCR beta chain appears in the sequencing data of a study of blood T cell repertoires in COVID-19. The overall study: Sources were T cells, B-cell-depleted T cells, or PBMCs; the material itself was cDNA or gDNA.

Generated by immunoSEQ multiplex PCR, the TCRdb table keeps only in-frame clones and is missing some. The sample has roughly 240,000 clones, roughly 88% seen once; the top ten hold 2% to 2.5%. This clone occurred a few times. The sample was PBMCs or T cells enriched from blood (not recorded which). The clonotype originates from a woman in her forties with acute COVID-19.

The CDR3 nucleotides read TGCGCCAGCAGCCAAGAGAACAGGGGTACAGATACGCAGTATTTT. Its protein product is CASSQENRGTDTQYF. The V gene is TRBV4-3, the J gene TRBJ2-3; 7 bases align to TRBD1. This CDR3 region has 15 residues. In germline, CDR1 is LGHNA, CDR2 YSLEER. V was pared by 0 bases and J by 3 bases, with 3 bases of the junction left unmatched.